Below, one TCR beta chain is given with its context. The data are from a study of blood T cell dynamics during melanoma immunotherapy. Time point defined: week 3, after first cycle of checkpoint inhibitor. The CDR3 sequence is 12 residues long. Germline V gene lookup returns CDR1 SGDLS and CDR2 YYNGEE. Trimming shortened V by 6 bases and J by 1 base, and 4 bases separated the two germline ends. The assay received all extracted DNA from sorted CD8+ subsets. Measured with immunoSEQ multiplex PCR; TCRdb has only the in-frame clones, and not every one. The table lists some 16,000 clones, roughly 93% of them singletons.

This chain joins TRBV9 and TRBJ2-2; D is unclear. The receptor comes from a human donor with melanoma. The input for sequencing was effector memory CD8+ T cells from blood, taken from a patient treated with checkpoint blockade. CDR3 loop: CASNQNTGELFF. The CDR3 nucleotides are TGTGCCAGCAACCAGAACACCGGGGAGCTGTTTTTT.